This is a list of T cell receptor beta chains from one sample in a study of post-analysis software for immune sequencing data. TCRdb re-analysed the PCR reads in MiXCR, keeping a single row per CDR3 protein. The repertoire holds fewer than 850,000 distinct CDR3 sequences, with 46% as singletons. What was sequenced was blood. These receptors were obtained from a girl aged 5-17 years with multiple sclerosis. CDR3s include the opening cysteine and the closing phenylalanine or tryptophan. D genes are given only for firm matches. The size of a clone is reported for some rows only, either as once, few or many, or as a class for expanded clones.

>TRBJ2-1|few|-|TRBV7-2
TGTGCCAGCAGCTTAGCGGGAGATCGGTTCTTC
CASSLAGDRFF
>TRBJ1-1|-|-|TRBV11-2
TGTGCCAGCAGCTTCGGACCCCGGACTGAAGCTTTCTTT
CASSFGPRTEAFF
>TRBJ2-7|few|-|TRBV20-1
TGCAGTGCTAGAGATCGGGCGCTTGGGTACGAGCAGTACTTC
CSARDRALGYEQYF
>TRBJ2-1|-|-|TRBV12-3/TRBV12-4
TGTGCCAGCAGTTTAGCCAACAGGGCCGGCCACAATGAGCAGTTCTTC
CASSLANRAGHNEQFF
>TRBJ1-2|few|TRBD1|TRBV4-2
TGTGCCAGCAGCCAAGATATTGAAGGACAGGGCTATGGCTACACCTTC
CASSQDIEGQGYGYTF
>TRBJ2-5|few|-|TRBV21-1
TGTGCCAGCCCCTGCCAGAACGAAGAGACCCAGTACTTC
CASPCQNEETQYF
>TRBJ2-7|-|-|TRBV29-1
TGCAGCGTTGAAGCCGCGGGACAGTCCTACGAGCAGTACTTC
CSVEAAGQSYEQYF
>TRBJ2-1|few|TRBD2|TRBV20-1
TGCAGTGCTAGGGTAGCGGGAGCTAATGAGCAGTTCTTC
CSARVAGANEQFF
>TRBJ2-7|-|-|TRBV7-3
TGTGCCAGCAGCTTGGACGACGCACGGGAGCAGTACTTC
CASSLDDAREQYF
>TRBJ2-7|few|-|TRBV6-5
TGTGCCAGCAGTCCCCTAGGGGCGGCATCCTACGAGCAGTACTTC
CASSPLGAASYEQYF
>TRBJ2-6|few|TRBD1|TRBV6-5
TGTGCCAGCAGTTCCGGGACAGGGAGATCTGGGGCCAACGTCCTGACTTTC
CASSSGTGRSGANVLTF
>TRBJ2-7|-|-|TRBV6-5
TGTGCCAGCAGTAGACCAGGTGTGTACGAGCAGTACTTC
CASSRPGVYEQYF
>TRBJ2-4|few|-|TRBV29-1
TGCAGCGTTAAATGGGGAGGGGGCGTCATTCAGTACTTC
CSVKWGGGVIQYF
>TRBJ2-1|once|TRBD2|TRBV19
TGTGCCAGTAGTATAGGTGTACTAGCGGATCTCTACAATGAGCAGTTCTTC
CASSIGVLADLYNEQFF
>TRBJ1-4|few|-|TRBV6-9
TGTGCCAGCAGTTCCCCACAAGAATCCCCTAATGAAAAACTGTTTTTT
CASSSPQESPNEKLFF
>TRBJ2-3|-|TRBD2|TRBV4-3
TGCGCCAGCAGCCAAGATGCTAACGGGAGGAGAGCAGATACGCAGTATTTT
CASSQDANGRRADTQYF
>TRBJ2-3|few|-|TRBV6-5
TGTGCCAGCAGTTATCTAGCTAGCACAGATACGCAGTATTTT
CASSYLASTDTQYF
>TRBJ2-6|-|-|TRBV18
TGTGCCAGCTCACCAGCATCAGGGGCCGGGGCCAACGTCCTGACTTTC
CASSPASGAGANVLTF
>TRBJ2-7|-|TRBD2|TRBV28
TGTGCCAGCCAGATAACAAGCGGGAGGACGAACTACGAGCAGTACTTC
CASQITSGRTNYEQYF
>TRBJ1-1|-|-|TRBV25-1
TGTGCCAGCAGTGGACTCGGGACACTGAACACTGAAGCTTTCTTT
CASSGLGTLNTEAFF
>TRBJ2-1|-|TRBD2|TRBV5-1
TGCGCCAGCAGCTGGTGGGCGGGAGGGCCGAATGAGCAGTTCTTC
CASSWWAGGPNEQFF
>TRBJ1-5|-|-|TRBV7-2
TGTGCCAGCAGCTTAGTCTACGGCAATCAGCCCCAGCATTTT
CASSLVYGNQPQHF
>TRBJ2-7|-|-|TRBV12-3/TRBV12-4
TGTGCCAGCCGCCTAACGGGGTTCTACGAGCAGTACTTC
CASRLTGFYEQYF
>TRBJ2-5|-|TRBD2|TRBV7-9
TGTGCCAGCAGCTTAAGCTCAGCTAGCGGGCTTAAAGAGACCCAGTACTTC
CASSLSSASGLKETQYF
>TRBJ1-1|once|-|TRBV29-1
TGCAGCGCCCTAGGTGCCACTGCGAACACTGAAGCTTTCTTT
CSALGATANTEAFF
>TRBJ2-7|-|-|TRBV4-2
TGTGCCAGCAGCCGAATGAGCTCCTACGAGCAGTACTTC
CASSRMSSYEQYF
>TRBJ2-5|-|-|TRBV5-6
TGTGCCAGCAGCTTGGCGTTAGGGAAAGAGACCCAGTACTTC
CASSLALGKETQYF
>TRBJ1-2|-|-|TRBV10-3
TGTGCCATCTGGCGGGAGAGGGATGGCTACACCTTC
CAIWRERDGYTF
>TRBJ2-7|-|TRBD2|TRBV6-6
TGTGCCAGCAGGGACCCCGAGGGCGGGAGTAGCGAGCAGTACTTC
CASRDPEGGSSEQYF
>TRBJ2-1|many|TRBD2|TRBV29-1
TGCAGCGTTGTGAGCGGGATTGAGCAGTTCTTC
CSVVSGIEQFF
>TRBJ1-1|-|-|TRBV6-5
TGTGCCAGCAGTTTAACGTGGGGGGGAATCAGTGAAGCTTTCTTT
CASSLTWGGISEAFF
>TRBJ2-3|few|TRBD2|TRBV7-3
TGTGCCAGCAGTTATGTAGCGGGAGGGCGCAAAGATACGCAGTATTTT
CASSYVAGGRKDTQYF
>TRBJ2-5|-|-|TRBV4-3
TGCGCCAGCAGCCAAAAACAGAGAGGTATTGGAGAGACCCAGTACTTC
CASSQKQRGIGETQYF
>TRBJ2-7|few|TRBD1|TRBV2
TGTGCCAGCAGTGGGCAACCGGGACAGGGGAAGGGGGAGCAGTACTTC
CASSGQPGQGKGEQYF
>TRBJ1-6|-|-|TRBV12-3/TRBV12-4
TGTGCCAGCAGAGGGCAGGGGCATTCACCCCTCCACTTT
CASRGQGHSPLHF
>TRBJ2-3|few|TRBD1|TRBV12-3/TRBV12-4
TGTGCCAGCAGTCCCGGGACAGGGGTTAGCACAGATACGCAGTATTTT
CASSPGTGVSTDTQYF
>TRBJ2-4|-|TRBD1|TRBV3-1
TGTGCCAGCAGCCAGCAGGGGGACATTCAGTACTTC
CASSQQGDIQYF
>TRBJ1-5|few|TRBD1|TRBV20-1
TGCAGTGCTAGAGTACTTCGGACAGGGGGTATGTATAGCAATCAGCCCCAGCATTTT
CSARVLRTGGMYSNQPQHF
>TRBJ2-1|-|TRBD2|TRBV3-1
TGTGCCAGCAGCCAAGCCCTGACTAGCGACTCCTACAATGAGCAGTTCTTC
CASSQALTSDSYNEQFF
>TRBJ2-5|-|-|TRBV27
TGTGCCAGCAGTTTAGGACGGGCTCGAAAGAGCGAAGAGACCCAGTACTTC
CASSLGRARKSEETQYF
>TRBJ2-3|-|TRBD1|TRBV6-4
TGTGCCAGCAACCGACAGGGGGTCGAGGTTGTTGATACGCAGTATTTT
CASNRQGVEVVDTQYF
>TRBJ2-3|-|TRBD2|TRBV9
TGTGCCAGCAGCGCCGGGGGACTAGAAGCCACAGATACGCAGTATTTT
CASSAGGLEATDTQYF
>TRBJ2-5|few|TRBD2|TRBV29-1
TGCAGCGTTGAATTTACCGGGTGGGGGGGAGAGACCCAGTACTTC
CSVEFTGWGGETQYF
>TRBJ2-1|few|-|TRBV6-5
TGTGCCAGCAGTTACTCAAAGGGCTCCTACAATGAGCAGTTCTTC
CASSYSKGSYNEQFF
>TRBJ1-1|-|TRBD1|TRBV5-1
TGCGCCAGCAGCTTGGCGGGACAGAGGAACACTGAAGCTTTCTTT
CASSLAGQRNTEAFF
>TRBJ1-2|-|-|TRBV29-1
TGCAGCGGCCGATTCCTCCTGGGGGATGGCTACACCTTC
CSGRFLLGDGYTF
>TRBJ2-1|-|-|TRBV7-2
TGTGCCAGCAGCTTGGAGGCCGGGGATGAGCAGTTCTTC
CASSLEAGDEQFF
>TRBJ2-7|-|-|TRBV5-1
TGCGCCAGCAGGTCGACAGGAGAGGGCGAGCAGTACTTC
CASRSTGEGEQYF
>TRBJ1-1|few|-|TRBV11-1
TGTGCCAGCAGCCTGGCGCGGGGCCTCGACACTGAAGCTTTCTTT
CASSLARGLDTEAFF
>TRBJ2-1|-|TRBD1|TRBV30
TGTGCCTGGAGGGACAGGGCTAGCAATGAGCAGTTCTTC
CAWRDRASNEQFF
>TRBJ2-7|few|TRBD1|TRBV15
TGTGCCACCAGCAGGACGGGACAGGGGCTCACAAAGCAGTACTTC
CATSRTGQGLTKQYF
>TRBJ1-2|-|-|TRBV12-3/TRBV12-4
TGTGCCAGCCTCCGGAGGGGTTCTAACTATGGCTACACCTTC
CASLRRGSNYGYTF
>TRBJ1-5|-|TRBD1|TRBV12-3/TRBV12-4
TGTGCCAGCAGTGCCGACAGGGACAATCAGCCCCAGCATTTT
CASSADRDNQPQHF
>TRBJ2-7|-|TRBD2|TRBV4-2
TGTGCCAGCAGCCAAGAATGGGCTAGCGGGAGGTCATACGAGCAGTACTTC
CASSQEWASGRSYEQYF
>TRBJ1-1|-|TRBD1|TRBV28
TGTGCCAGCAGTTTAAACAGGGGGACCACTGAAGCTTTCTTT
CASSLNRGTTEAFF
>TRBJ2-1|-|TRBD1|TRBV12-3/TRBV12-4
TGTGCCAGCAGTTTGACTCCGGGACAGGGACACAATGAGCAGTTCTTC
CASSLTPGQGHNEQFF
>TRBJ2-5|-|TRBD2|TRBV5-6
TGTGCCAGCCGGGAGGACGGAGCTCACCAAGAGACCCAGTACTTC
CASREDGAHQETQYF